These 18 T cell receptor beta chains share one sample of origin, sequenced in a study of CD8+ T cells in alopecia areata. TCR sequencing used cDNA made by reverse transcription of extracted RNA. Only in-frame clones appear in the TCRdb table, and some are missing; sequencing was by immunoSEQ multiplex PCR. The data show hundreds of thousands of clones, about 60% seen once. Sample: CD4+ T cells sorted from blood, taken at week 0. The receptors originated from a human donor with alopecia areata.

The chain recombines TRBV30 with TRBJ1-1; possibly TRBD1 for D (5 bases). From germline, CDR1 is GTSNPN and CDR2 SVGIG (reference sequence). The CDR3 sequence is 13 residues long. The V end was cut by 4 bases, the J end by 2 bases, with 11 bases between. The CDR3 bases are TGTGCCTGGACGACCCAGGGAAACACTGAAGCTTTCTTT. It specifies CAWTTQGNTEAFF.

This clone showed up just a few times. The chain employs TRBV15 and TRBJ2-5, with D unresolved. CDR1 LNHNV and CDR2 YYDKDF come from the germline V gene (reference sequence). V was trimmed by 3 bases and J by 3 bases, leaving 2 bases between them. CDR3 size: 11 residues. The CDR3 DNA sequence: TGTGCCACCAGCAGGAAAGAGACCCAGTACTTC. Residues: CATSRKETQYF.

J is TRBJ1-4 and V is TRBV2, with D possibly being TRBD1 (5 bases). Per the germline V gene, CDR1 is SNHLY and CDR2 is FYNNEI. There are 15 residues in the CDR3. V lost 6 bases, J lost 5 bases, and 16 bases lay in between. CDR3 sequence: CASRHTGLLNEKLFF. CDR3 in DNA: TGTGCCAGCAGGCACACGGGACTGTTAAATGAAAAACTGTTTTTT.

The chain employs TRBV7-6 and TRBJ2-1; 8 positions agree with TRBD2. CDR1 is SGHVS, CDR2 FNYEAQ, per germline. The V segment lost 4 bases and the J segment 6 bases; nucleotides outside the gene matches: 2. The CDR3 covers 13 residues. CDR3 loop: CASSSLAVNEQFF. In nucleotides, the CDR3 is TGTGCCAGCAGCTCACTAGCGGTCAATGAGCAGTTCTTC.

This sequence joins TRBV27 and TRBJ1-2; TRBD1 might be the D (6 bases). There are 14 residues in the CDR3. The germline gives CDR1 MNHEY, CDR2 SMNVEV (reference sequence). With 5 bases removed from V and 4 bases from J, the gap between germline ends came to 14 bases. The CDR3 region has the DNA TGTGCCAGCAGTCCGAGAGGACAGTTCTATGGCTACACCTTC. Protein sequence: CASSPRGQFYGYTF.

The chain links TRBV4-1 to TRBJ2-6; TRBD1 matches at 7 bases. The CDR3 is 17 amino acids. Germline CDR1 is MGHRA and CDR2 is YSYEKL. The V gene end was trimmed by 1 base and the J gene end by 1 base; junction bases not matched to a gene: 4. CDR3 sequence: CASSQGRGRSGANVLTF. The DNA for the CDR3 is TGCGCCAGCAGCCAAGGAAGGGGGCGATCTGGGGCCAACGTCCTGACTTTC.

CDR3 sequence reads: CASSSQGQTIYGYTF. The CDR3, as DNA: TGCGCCAGCAGCTCACAGGGACAGACCATCTATGGCTACACCTTC. V usage is TRBV5-1 and J usage is TRBJ1-2; 7 positions match TRBD1. The CDR3 length is 15 residues. Germline CDR1 is SGHRS and CDR2 is YFSETQ. J was trimmed by 4 bases and V by 3 bases; bases with no gene match: 9.

This chain connects TRBV11-2 to TRBJ2-3; 7 bases match TRBD2. V was clipped by 8 bases and J by 2 bases; unmatched bases: 7. This CDR3 has 14 amino acids. Germline-derived CDR1 and CDR2 are SGHAT and FQNNGV. The CDR3 nucleotides read TGTGCCAGCGGGCGACTAGCCGTCACAGATACGCAGTATTTT. As protein: CASGRLAVTDTQYF.

This clone has just one count. The chain is built from TRBV4-1 and TRBJ2-5, with D perhaps assigned TRBD1 or TRBD2 (6 bases each). V was clipped by 2 bases and J by 5 bases, with 15 bases between them. The CDR3 has 15 residues. CDR1 is MGHRA and CDR2 is YSYEKL in the germline V gene. In nucleotides, the CDR3 is TGCGCCAGCAGCCAACCCGGGGGCAATGCGGAGACCCAGTACTTC. As protein: CASSQPGGNAETQYF.

This sequence joins TRBV19 and TRBJ2-1, with 7 bases identical to TRBD2. CDR1 LNHDA and CDR2 SQIVND come from the germline V gene (reference sequence). Trimming at V came to 6 bases and at J to 5 bases, leaving 10 bases not matched to a gene. The CDR3 extends over 15 amino acids. The CDR3 here is CASSRGAGSHNEQFF. CDR3 sequence (DNA): TGTGCCAGTAGCCGGGGAGCGGGGTCCCACAATGAGCAGTTCTTC.

The rearrangement uses TRBV27 and TRBJ1-6, with TRBD1 identical over 7 bases. Per the germline V gene, CDR1 is MNHEY and CDR2 is SMNVEV (reference sequence). This CDR3 region has 13 residues. With V trimmed by 8 bases and J by 10 bases, 8 bases remained unmatched. The CDR3 is CASPRQGGSPLHF. For the CDR3, the DNA is TGTGCCAGCCCCCGACAGGGTGGGTCACCCCTCCACTTT.

The chain joins TRBV7-3 to TRBJ2-3; D might be TRBD2 (6 bases). CDR1 and CDR2 from the germline V gene are SGHTA and FQGTGA. V was clipped by 4 bases and J by 0 bases, with 14 bases between them. CDR3 length: 16 residues. The CDR3 protein is CASSSDPGTSTDTQYF. The CDR3 DNA reads as TGTGCCAGCAGCTCCGACCCAGGGACTAGCACAGATACGCAGTATTTT. The complete variable domain, with remaining parts taken from reference TRBV7-3 and TRBJ2-3, reads GAGVSQTPSNKVTEKGKYVELRCDPISGHTALYWYRQSLGQGPEFLIYFQGTGAADDSGLPNDRFFAVRPEGSVSTLKIQRTERGDSAVYLCASSSDPGTSTDTQYFGPGTRLTVL.

The rearrangement joins TRBV29-1 to TRBJ2-1, with D unclear. The CDR3 extends over 12 amino acids. Germline V gives CDR1 SQVTM, CDR2 ANQGSEA. With 3 bases removed from V and 4 bases from J, the gap between germline ends came to 7 bases. CDR3 region: CSVDVKYNEQFF. CDR3 coding DNA: TGCAGCGTTGACGTTAAGTACAATGAGCAGTTCTTC.

This sequence joins TRBV29-1 and TRBJ1-5, with D uncertain. There are 12 residues in the CDR3. From germline, CDR1 is SQVTM and CDR2 ANQGSEA. Trimming took 7 bases from V and 4 from J, leaving 11 bases between them. The DNA for the CDR3 is TGCAGCGCCCAGGACGGGAATCAGCCCCAGCATTTT. Its translation is CSAQDGNQPQHF.

This clone occurred many times. The J gene is TRBJ2-3, the V gene TRBV7-2; D remains unclear. CDR1 is SGHTA and CDR2 is FQGNSA in the germline V gene. This CDR3 has 14 residues. V was shortened by 1 base and J by 7 bases, with 12 bases between the two germline ends. The CDR3 sequence is CASSLEAHTYTQYF. The CDR3 DNA is TGTGCCAGCAGCTTAGAGGCTCATACTTATACGCAGTATTTT.

The V call is TRBV29-1, the J call TRBJ2-1; D is ambiguous. Trimming pared 5 bases from V and 12 bases from J, leaving 20 bases between. CDR3 length: 13 residues. Germline V CDR1 and CDR2: SQVTM, ANQGSEA. The CDR3 DNA reads as TGCAGCGTTACACCTCTACTCGGCCCCACGCAGTTCTTC. Amino acids: CSVTPLLGPTQFF.

This chain connects TRBV9 to TRBJ2-3; D is uncertain. Trimming shortened V by 4 bases and J by 8 bases, and 20 bases separated the two germline ends. This CDR3 has 15 amino acids. The germline V gene has CDR1 SGDLS and CDR2 YYNGEE. For the CDR3, the DNA is TGTGCCAGCAGCCCCTCCCGGCTACTCACTCCTACGCAGTATTTT. Its protein product is CASSPSRLLTPTQYF.

The chain couples TRBV30 to TRBJ1-2, with a weak D call TRBD1 (5 bases). V was cut by 0 bases and J by 4 bases, with 15 bases left in between. CDR1 is GTSNPN and CDR2 is SVGIG in the germline V gene (reference sequence). This CDR3 region has 15 residues. The CDR3 protein is CAWSVSGALFYGYTF. The CDR3 DNA reads as TGTGCCTGGAGTGTATCCGGGGCCCTCTTCTATGGCTACACCTTC.